A selection of T cell receptor beta chains follows, all from one sample in a study of CD8 T cells in ankylosing spondylitis. TCRdb re-derived calls from the 5' RACE reads in MiXCR, one entry per CDR3 protein. The sample includes about 33,000 distinct CDR3 sequences, around 14% of them seen just once. Sequencing used blood. The source of these receptors is a male donor with ankylosing spondylitis or in good health (not recorded which). The CDR3 runs from the conserved cysteine through the conserved F or W. Each record gives: V gene, J gene, clone size, D gene, CDR3 protein, CDR3 DNA. The D gene is left open where the match is weak. A row's size may be missing; if present it is once, few, many or a size class.

v_gene: TRBV30; j_gene: TRBJ1-2; abundance: .; d_gene: .; CDR3aa: CAWSAREAYGYTF; CDR3nt: TGTGCCTGGAGTGCACGGGAGGCCTATGGCTACACCTTC
v_gene: TRBV4-3; j_gene: TRBJ1-2; abundance: few; d_gene: .; CDR3aa: CASSQGQGGYTF; CDR3nt: TGCGCCAGCAGCCAAGGACAAGGAGGCTACACCTTC
v_gene: TRBV10-3; j_gene: TRBJ2-2; abundance: .; d_gene: .; CDR3aa: CAISDPFRRDTGELFF; CDR3nt: TGTGCCATCAGTGATCCCTTTCGGAGAGACACCGGGGAGCTGTTTTTT
v_gene: TRBV10-3; j_gene: TRBJ2-5; abundance: few; d_gene: .; CDR3aa: CAISDMGPQDGETQYF; CDR3nt: TGTGCCATCAGTGATATGGGGCCGCAAGACGGAGAGACCCAGTACTTC
v_gene: TRBV27; j_gene: TRBJ2-7; abundance: .; d_gene: .; CDR3aa: CASSTGYEQYF; CDR3nt: TGTGCCAGCAGTACCGGGTACGAGCAGTACTTC
v_gene: TRBV5-1; j_gene: TRBJ2-7; abundance: few; d_gene: TRBD2; CDR3aa: CASSLAAAGVYEQYF; CDR3nt: TGCGCCAGCAGCTTGGCCGCGGCGGGGGTCTACGAGCAGTACTTC
v_gene: TRBV12-3/TRBV12-4; j_gene: TRBJ1-4; abundance: few; d_gene: .; CDR3aa: CASSPRPSLEKLFF; CDR3nt: TGTGCCAGCAGTCCTCGCCCGAGTCTAGAAAAACTGTTTTTT
v_gene: TRBV19; j_gene: TRBJ2-4; abundance: .; d_gene: .; CDR3aa: CASSGSPKNIQYF; CDR3nt: TGTGCCAGTAGCGGGAGCCCCAAAAACATTCAGTACTTC
v_gene: TRBV7-3; j_gene: TRBJ2-2; abundance: .; d_gene: .; CDR3aa: CASSPWDIHSTGELFF; CDR3nt: TGTGCCAGCAGCCCCTGGGACATTCACTCCACCGGGGAGCTGTTTTTT
v_gene: TRBV7-2; j_gene: TRBJ1-2; abundance: .; d_gene: TRBD1; CDR3aa: CASRTGYGYTF; CDR3nt: TGTGCCAGCAGGACAGGGTATGGCTACACCTTC
v_gene: TRBV28; j_gene: TRBJ2-1; abundance: few; d_gene: .; CDR3aa: CASSPLRSLGDEQFF; CDR3nt: TGTGCCAGCAGTCCCCTTAGGAGCCTCGGGGATGAGCAGTTCTTC
v_gene: TRBV10-3; j_gene: TRBJ2-4; abundance: .; d_gene: TRBD1; CDR3aa: CAISDGTGNIQYF; CDR3nt: TGTGCCATCAGTGACGGGACAGGGAACATTCAGTACTTC
v_gene: TRBV29-1; j_gene: TRBJ2-3; abundance: few; d_gene: .; CDR3aa: CSVEGGPSTDTQYF; CDR3nt: TGCAGCGTTGAAGGAGGACCCAGTACAGATACGCAGTATTTT
v_gene: TRBV20-1; j_gene: TRBJ2-1; abundance: few; d_gene: TRBD2; CDR3aa: CSARTQQRGYNEQFF; CDR3nt: TGCAGTGCTAGAACCCAGCAGCGGGGGTACAATGAGCAGTTCTTC
v_gene: TRBV9; j_gene: TRBJ1-1; abundance: few; d_gene: .; CDR3aa: CASSPRSTVNTEAFF; CDR3nt: TGTGCCAGCAGCCCGCGCTCGACGGTTAACACTGAAGCTTTCTTT
v_gene: TRBV20-1; j_gene: TRBJ2-4; abundance: few; d_gene: .; CDR3aa: CSAPRGLAKNIQYF; CDR3nt: TGCAGTGCCCCCCGCGGTTTAGCCAAAAACATTCAGTACTTC
v_gene: TRBV20-1; j_gene: TRBJ1-1; abundance: .; d_gene: .; CDR3aa: CSAALQANTEAFF; CDR3nt: TGCAGTGCAGCGCTTCAAGCGAACACTGAAGCTTTCTTT
v_gene: TRBV5-1; j_gene: TRBJ2-7; abundance: few; d_gene: TRBD2; CDR3aa: CASTTSGSSYEQYF; CDR3nt: TGCGCCAGTACCACTAGCGGGAGTTCCTACGAGCAGTACTTC
v_gene: TRBV5-4; j_gene: TRBJ1-4; abundance: .; d_gene: TRBD1; CDR3aa: CASSRRTGNEKLFF; CDR3nt: TGTGCCAGCAGCCGGAGGACAGGGAATGAAAAACTGTTTTTT
v_gene: TRBV7-2; j_gene: TRBJ2-3; abundance: .; d_gene: .; CDR3aa: CASSLGGESGTDTQYF; CDR3nt: TGTGCCAGCAGCTTAGGGGGGGAGTCGGGCACAGATACGCAGTATTTT
v_gene: TRBV7-3; j_gene: TRBJ2-1; abundance: .; d_gene: TRBD2; CDR3aa: CASSLPGTSESEQFF; CDR3nt: TGTGCCAGCAGCTTACCCGGGACTAGCGAGTCGGAGCAGTTCTTC
v_gene: TRBV20-1; j_gene: TRBJ2-2; abundance: .; d_gene: TRBD2; CDR3aa: CSASGGRTNTGELFF; CDR3nt: TGCAGTGCTAGTGGCGGGAGGACGAACACCGGGGAGCTGTTTTTT
v_gene: TRBV28; j_gene: TRBJ2-2; abundance: many; d_gene: .; CDR3aa: CASRRSGSIVGELFF; CDR3nt: TGTGCCAGCAGACGTTCAGGGTCTATAGTCGGGGAGCTGTTTTTT
v_gene: TRBV5-1; j_gene: TRBJ2-5; abundance: .; d_gene: .; CDR3aa: CASSLVGEKTQYF; CDR3nt: TGCGCCAGCAGCTTGGTAGGGGAAAAGACCCAGTACTTC
v_gene: TRBV28; j_gene: TRBJ2-7; abundance: .; d_gene: .; CDR3aa: CASRPQRRVLGEQYF; CDR3nt: TGTGCCAGCAGACCCCAGCGTCGTGTCTTGGGGGAGCAGTACTTC
v_gene: TRBV7-2; j_gene: TRBJ2-7; abundance: few; d_gene: TRBD1; CDR3aa: CASSPPGTVNYEQYF; CDR3nt: TGTGCCAGCAGCCCCCCGGGGACAGTCAACTACGAGCAGTACTTC
v_gene: TRBV5-1; j_gene: TRBJ2-2; abundance: few; d_gene: .; CDR3aa: CASNSAAQGGELFF; CDR3nt: TGCGCCAGTAACTCGGCCGCCCAGGGCGGGGAGCTGTTTTTT
v_gene: TRBV20-1; j_gene: TRBJ2-2; abundance: few; d_gene: .; CDR3aa: CSAINPHSTGELFF; CDR3nt: TGCAGTGCTATTAACCCTCACTCGACCGGGGAGCTGTTTTTT
v_gene: TRBV28; j_gene: TRBJ1-5; abundance: few; d_gene: .; CDR3aa: CASSLQAHQPQHF; CDR3nt: TGTGCCAGCAGTTTGCAGGCCCATCAGCCCCAGCATTTT
v_gene: TRBV29-1; j_gene: TRBJ2-7; abundance: many; d_gene: TRBD1; CDR3aa: CSASGTGGSYEQYF; CDR3nt: TGCAGCGCTTCCGGGACAGGGGGCTCCTACGAGCAGTACTTC
v_gene: TRBV20-1; j_gene: TRBJ2-5; abundance: few; d_gene: .; CDR3aa: CSARGREQETQYF; CDR3nt: TGCAGTGCTAGGGGCAGGGAACAAGAGACCCAGTACTTC
v_gene: TRBV28; j_gene: TRBJ2-1; abundance: .; d_gene: .; CDR3aa: CASSFQRYNEQFF; CDR3nt: TGTGCCAGCAGTTTCCAAAGATACAATGAGCAGTTCTTC
v_gene: TRBV5-1; j_gene: TRBJ1-1; abundance: .; d_gene: .; CDR3aa: CASANVGRNTEAFF; CDR3nt: TGCGCCAGCGCAAACGTCGGCCGTAACACTGAAGCTTTCTTT
v_gene: TRBV19; j_gene: TRBJ1-2; abundance: .; d_gene: .; CDR3aa: CASSSALNGYTF; CDR3nt: TGTGCCAGTAGTAGCGCGCTGAATGGCTACACCTTC
v_gene: TRBV4-3; j_gene: TRBJ2-4; abundance: many; d_gene: .; CDR3aa: CASSQGYNRYKNIQYF; CDR3nt: TGCGCCAGCAGCCAAGGATATAATCGATACAAAAACATTCAGTACTTC
v_gene: TRBV9; j_gene: TRBJ2-2; abundance: few; d_gene: .; CDR3aa: CASSVSGANTGELFF; CDR3nt: TGTGCCAGCAGCGTTTCGGGGGCCAACACCGGGGAGCTGTTTTTT
v_gene: TRBV12-3/TRBV12-4; j_gene: TRBJ1-3; abundance: .; d_gene: .; CDR3aa: CASSLLGSSGNTIYF; CDR3nt: TGTGCCAGCAGTCTACTGGGATCCTCTGGAAACACCATATATTTT
v_gene: TRBV16; j_gene: TRBJ2-1; abundance: .; d_gene: TRBD1; CDR3aa: CASSRGQGVTNEQFF; CDR3nt: TGTGCCAGCAGCCGAGGACAGGGGGTTACGAATGAACAGTTCTTC
v_gene: TRBV7-2; j_gene: TRBJ2-1; abundance: .; d_gene: TRBD2; CDR3aa: CASSYGGLAGHEQFF; CDR3nt: TGTGCCAGCAGTTATGGTGGGCTAGCGGGTCATGAGCAGTTCTTC
v_gene: TRBV7-9; j_gene: TRBJ2-5; abundance: .; d_gene: .; CDR3aa: CASSLVVQGTETQYF; CDR3nt: TGTGCCAGCAGCTTAGTGGTGCAGGGGACAGAGACCCAGTACTTC
v_gene: TRBV28; j_gene: TRBJ1-4; abundance: many; d_gene: TRBD1; CDR3aa: CASSLHPVQGGPFATNEKLFF; CDR3nt: TGTGCCAGCAGTCTCCATCCTGTACAGGGGGGTCCCTTTGCAACTAATGAAAAACTGTTTTTT
v_gene: TRBV4-1; j_gene: TRBJ2-7; abundance: .; d_gene: TRBD1; CDR3aa: CASSEGQGTYEQYF; CDR3nt: TGCGCCAGCAGCGAGGGACAGGGCACCTACGAGCAGTACTTC
v_gene: TRBV28; j_gene: TRBJ2-1; abundance: .; d_gene: TRBD2; CDR3aa: CASSSAGDDYNEQFF; CDR3nt: TGTGCCAGCAGCTCAGCGGGAGACGACTACAATGAGCAGTTCTTC
v_gene: TRBV12-3/TRBV12-4; j_gene: TRBJ2-5; abundance: .; d_gene: .; CDR3aa: CASSPPGETQYF; CDR3nt: TGTGCCAGCAGTCCCCCCGGGGAGACCCAGTACTTC
v_gene: TRBV7-2; j_gene: TRBJ1-1; abundance: .; d_gene: TRBD1; CDR3aa: CASSEQGVGYTEAFF; CDR3nt: TGTGCCAGCAGCGAACAGGGGGTTGGATACACTGAAGCTTTCTTT
v_gene: TRBV28; j_gene: TRBJ1-1; abundance: .; d_gene: .; CDR3aa: CASSLGPDTEAFF; CDR3nt: TGTGCCAGCAGTTTAGGTCCAGATACTGAAGCTTTCTTT
v_gene: TRBV5-1; j_gene: TRBJ1-1; abundance: .; d_gene: .; CDR3aa: CASNPGRAFAFF; CDR3nt: TGCGCCAGCAACCCCGGTAGGGCCTTCGCTTTCTTT
v_gene: TRBV6-5; j_gene: TRBJ2-2; abundance: .; d_gene: TRBD1; CDR3aa: CASSTHRGTGELFF; CDR3nt: TGTGCCAGCAGTACGCACAGGGGCACCGGGGAGCTGTTTTTT
v_gene: TRBV5-5; j_gene: TRBJ2-7; abundance: .; d_gene: .; CDR3aa: CASSFLPSYEQYF; CDR3nt: TGTGCCAGCAGCTTTCTCCCTTCCTACGAGCAGTACTTC
v_gene: TRBV2; j_gene: TRBJ2-3; abundance: many; d_gene: TRBD1; CDR3aa: CASSRDRGTDTQYF; CDR3nt: TGTGCCAGCAGTAGAGACAGGGGCACAGATACGCAGTATTTT
v_gene: TRBV29-1; j_gene: TRBJ1-1; abundance: few; d_gene: .; CDR3aa: CSADTGTTNTEAFF; CDR3nt: TGCAGCGCAGACACCGGGACAACTAACACTGAAGCTTTCTTT
v_gene: TRBV27; j_gene: TRBJ2-7; abundance: few; d_gene: .; CDR3aa: CASSQGNQKQYF; CDR3nt: TGTGCCAGCAGCCAGGGGAACCAAAAGCAGTACTTC
v_gene: TRBV12-3/TRBV12-4; j_gene: TRBJ2-7; abundance: few; d_gene: TRBD1; CDR3aa: CASSPEDRGGYEQYF; CDR3nt: TGTGCCAGCAGTCCGGAAGACAGGGGCGGTTACGAGCAGTACTTC